The 18 T cell receptor beta chains reported below all come from one sample, sequenced in a study of blood T cell repertoires in COVID-19 (dated by TCRdb to the early 2020s). The library was built by means of the immunoSEQ multiplex PCR assay. The clones in this table, taken by TCRdb from immuneACCESS, are in-frame only. Not every clone is retained; where verified, under half of the shortfall comes from an unresolved V gene, and the cause of the rest is unknown. The sample data list hundreds of thousands of clones, and 88% of these were observed just once. About 8.5% of the sample is taken by the ten largest. Sequencing was done on a sample of peripheral blood. The receptors originated from a man aged 18 to 35 with active or convalescent COVID-19.

The CDR3, as DNA: TGTGCCATCAGTCTGACAGGGGCAGAAGCTTTCTTT. As protein: CAISLTGAEAFF. V usage is TRBV10-3 and J usage is TRBJ1-1; 8 bases agree with TRBD1. This CDR3 region has 12 residues. The V segment lost 5 bases and the J segment 8 bases; nucleotides outside the gene matches: 4. Germline V gives CDR1 ENHRY, CDR2 SYGVKD.

CDR3: CASNRDSYSGANVLTF. DNA for the CDR3: TGTGCCAGCAATAGGGACAGCTACTCTGGGGCCAACGTCCTGACTTTC. The J gene is TRBJ2-6, the V gene TRBV2; 7 nucleotides align to TRBD1. J gave up 0 bases and V 7 bases, and 6 bases lay outside the gene matches. Germline CDR1 SNHLY, CDR2 FYNNEI. The CDR3 length is 16 residues.

The chain couples TRBV4-2 to TRBJ2-3, with TRBD2 matching 11 bases. V lost 3 bases and J lost 3; bases outside the gene matches: 8. There are 17 residues in the CDR3. Germline V gene lookup returns CDR1 LGHNA and CDR2 YNFKEQ. Written as DNA, the CDR3 is TGTGCCAGCAGCCAGCCCCTAGCGGGGGGAACTACAGATACGCAGTATTTT. This codes for CASSQPLAGGTTDTQYF.

This chain links TRBV6-5 with TRBJ2-2, with TRBD1 matching over 7 bases. CDR1 is MNHEY and CDR2 is SVGAGI in the germline V gene. V shed 8 bases and J 6 bases; nucleotides not matched to a gene: 3. CDR3 size: 12 residues. The CDR3 DNA follows: TGTGCCAGCGGTAGGGGGCCCGGGGAGCTGTTTTTT. This encodes CASGRGPGELFF.

The chain carries TRBV27 and TRBJ2-5; TRBD2 agrees at 11 bases. V dropped 0 bases and J dropped 7; count of bases not matched to a gene: 13. Germline lookup yields CDR1 MNHEY and CDR2 SMNVEV (reference sequence). CDR3 length: 18 residues. The CDR3 DNA is TGTGCCAGCAGTTTATCGGTCACTAGCGGGGGTACCTGGGGGACCCAGTACTTC. It yields the protein CASSLSVTSGGTWGTQYF.

The chain links TRBV7-2 to TRBJ2-3, with 8 nucleotides matching TRBD2. This CDR3 contains 14 residues. V was pared by 6 bases and J by 6 bases, with 8 bases of the junction left unmatched. Germline values: CDR1 SGHTA, CDR2 FQGNSA. CDR3 residues: CASRTGTRGDTQYF. The CDR3 DNA is TGTGCCAGCAGAACCGGGACTAGAGGCGATACGCAGTATTTT.

The chain is built from TRBV23-1 and TRBJ1-3; D is ambiguous. TRBV23-1 is placed among ORFs of uncertain function. V lost 2 bases to trimming and J lost 1 base, with 12 bases between them. This CDR3 comprises 16 residues. CDR3 DNA: TGCGCCAGCAGTCAAGTTGGGCAAAATTCTGGAAACACCATATATTTT. Translated: CASSQVGQNSGNTIYF.

The V gene is TRBV7-9, the J gene TRBJ2-7, with 8 bases lining up with TRBD2. The V gene end was trimmed by 4 bases and the J gene end by 0 bases; junction bases not matched to a gene: 5. Per germline, CDR1 SEHNR and CDR2 FQNEAQ (reference sequence). The CDR3 extends over 15 amino acids. The CDR3 coding sequence is TGTGCCAGCAGCTACATCGGGGGGGGCTCCTACGAGCAGTACTTC. As protein: CASSYIGGGSYEQYF.

The chain couples TRBV4-3 to TRBJ1-2, with a tentative D call TRBD1 (6 bases). CDR1 LGHNA and CDR2 YSLEER come from the germline V gene. The CDR3 sequence is 15 residues long. The V end was cut by 1 base, the J end by 5 bases, with 14 bases between. For the CDR3, the DNA is TGCGCCAGCAGCCAAGGAACTTGGACAGTGTATGGCTACACCTTC. Amino acid sequence: CASSQGTWTVYGYTF.

This chain joins TRBV11-2 and TRBJ2-5, with D tentatively TRBD1 (5 bases). Germline V gene lookup returns CDR1 SGHAT and CDR2 FQNNGV. The ends were cut back, 1 base at V and 5 bases at J, with 17 bases in the middle. The CDR3 spans 16 residues. The CDR3 loop is CASSLGSAGSLETQYF. CDR3 in DNA: TGTGCCAGCAGCTTAGGTTCGGCAGGGTCTTTGGAGACCCAGTACTTC.

V gene TRBV7-9 combines with J gene TRBJ2-7; TRBD1 matches at 7 bases. The V and J ends lost 6 bases and 2 bases, in that order; junction bases with no gene match: 1. Per the germline V gene, CDR1 is SEHNR and CDR2 is FQNEAQ (reference sequence). CDR3 size: 12 residues. Here the CDR3 DNA reads TGTGCCAGCAGGACAGGGACCTACGAGCAGTACTTC. Encoded protein: CASRTGTYEQYF. The entire variable domain, with the rest obtained from reference TRBV7-9 and TRBJ2-7, is as follows: DTGVSQNPRHKITKRGQNVTFRCDPISEHNRLYWYRQTLGQGPEFLTYFQNEAQLEKSRLLSDRFSAERPKGSFSTLEIQRTEQGDSAMYLCASRTGTYEQYFGPGTRLTVT.

This chain joins TRBV6-5 and TRBJ2-7; D unresolved. Looked up from germline, CDR1 is MNHEY and CDR2 is SVGAGI. CDR3 length: 14 amino acids. V shed 7 bases and J shed 0 bases, with 13 bases lying between them. CDR3 bases: TGTGCCAGCATCCCCAGAAGGAGCTCCTACGAGCAGTACTTC. This encodes CASIPRRSSYEQYF.

The chain carries TRBV2 and TRBJ1-1, with TRBD1 matching over 9 bases. Germline trimming cut 5 bases from V and 3 bases from J; bases unmatched to any gene: 4. This CDR3 is built from 14 residues. Germline CDR1 reads SNHLY; CDR2 reads FYNNEI. The CDR3 spells CASSSRTGDTEAFF. The CDR3 nucleotides are TGTGCCAGCAGTTCTAGGACAGGGGACACTGAAGCTTTCTTT.

The CDR3 region is CASSSEGGLFF. The CDR3 nucleotides are TGTGCCAGCAGCTCGGAGGGTGGACTGTTTTTT. The rearrangement links TRBV7-9 to TRBJ1-4; D remains ambiguous. V dropped 4 bases and J dropped 13 bases, with 10 bases sitting between them. The germline V gene has CDR1 SEHNR and CDR2 FQNEAQ (reference sequence). This CDR3 spans 11 amino acids.

This clone was seen once. The chain couples TRBV5-4 to TRBJ1-2, with D perhaps TRBD1 (6 bases). Trimming left V 6 bases short and J 0 bases short, with 12 bases between. The CDR3 has 14 amino acids. Germline values: CDR1 SGHNT, CDR2 YYREEE (reference sequence). The CDR3 protein is CASTLGGPNYGYTF. The CDR3 DNA reads TGTGCCAGCACCCTAGGGGGTCCTAACTATGGCTACACCTTC.

This sequence joins TRBV7-9 and TRBJ1-3; D may be TRBD1 (6 bases). Germline loops: CDR1 SEHNR, CDR2 FQNEAQ (reference sequence). Trimming left V 4 bases short and J 2 bases short, with 12 bases between. This CDR3 region has 15 residues. In DNA, the CDR3 is TGTGCCAGCAGCTCCTCCGGGACACCTGGAAACACCATATATTTT. Translation: CASSSSGTPGNTIYF. The full variable domain, rest sourced from reference TRBV7-9 and TRBJ1-3, is DTGVSQNPRHKITKRGQNVTFRCDPISEHNRLYWYRQTLGQGPEFLTYFQNEAQLEKSRLLSDRFSAERPKGSFSTLEIQRTEQGDSAMYLCASSSSGTPGNTIYFGEGSWLTVV.

V usage is TRBV19 and J usage is TRBJ1-5; 10 positions agree with TRBD1. This CDR3 has 13 amino acids. Germline V gene lookup returns CDR1 LNHDA and CDR2 SQIVND (reference sequence). The ends lost 7 bases at V and 5 bases at J; junction bases unmatched: 2. The CDR3 region is CASTGTGDQPQHF. CDR3 nucleotide sequence: TGTGCCAGTACCGGGACAGGGGATCAGCCCCAGCATTTT.

This clone is a singleton in its sample. The sample contains more than one DNA sequence encoding this CDR3. The chain couples TRBV9 to TRBJ1-1; 7 nucleotides line up with TRBD1. The CDR3 has 14 amino acids. Germline V gene data show CDR1 as SGDLS and CDR2 as YYNGEE. The J segment lost 2 bases and the V segment lost 3 bases, leaving 4 bases of the junction unmatched. This CDR3 reads CASSAGTANTEAFF. CDR3 sequence (DNA): TGTGCCAGCAGCGCAGGGACAGCAAACACTGAAGCTTTCTTT.